Included here is one TCR beta chain sequence, with context. Germline V gene data show CDR1 as SGHTA and CDR2 as FQGTGA. V was trimmed by 2 bases and J by 3 bases, leaving 10 bases between them. The CDR3 loop spans 15 amino acids. The data derive from a study of cytomegalovirus exposure and HLA in healthy donors. The study ran its PCR with 60 Vbeta and 13 Jbeta primers. The protocol was immunoSEQ multiplex PCR, while the TCRdb copy is restricted to in-frame clones and leaves out a portion. The listing contains some 110,000 clones. V gene TRBV7-3 combines with J gene TRBJ2-2; tentatively, D is TRBD2 (6 bases). Sequencing was done on a sample of PBMCs. This clonotype was obtained from a man aged 18 to 29 in good health and CMV-seronegative. The CDR3 loop is CASSLGGAHTGELFF. Written as DNA, the CDR3 is TGTGCCAGCAGCTTAGGCGGGGCCCACACCGGGGAGCTGTTTTTT.